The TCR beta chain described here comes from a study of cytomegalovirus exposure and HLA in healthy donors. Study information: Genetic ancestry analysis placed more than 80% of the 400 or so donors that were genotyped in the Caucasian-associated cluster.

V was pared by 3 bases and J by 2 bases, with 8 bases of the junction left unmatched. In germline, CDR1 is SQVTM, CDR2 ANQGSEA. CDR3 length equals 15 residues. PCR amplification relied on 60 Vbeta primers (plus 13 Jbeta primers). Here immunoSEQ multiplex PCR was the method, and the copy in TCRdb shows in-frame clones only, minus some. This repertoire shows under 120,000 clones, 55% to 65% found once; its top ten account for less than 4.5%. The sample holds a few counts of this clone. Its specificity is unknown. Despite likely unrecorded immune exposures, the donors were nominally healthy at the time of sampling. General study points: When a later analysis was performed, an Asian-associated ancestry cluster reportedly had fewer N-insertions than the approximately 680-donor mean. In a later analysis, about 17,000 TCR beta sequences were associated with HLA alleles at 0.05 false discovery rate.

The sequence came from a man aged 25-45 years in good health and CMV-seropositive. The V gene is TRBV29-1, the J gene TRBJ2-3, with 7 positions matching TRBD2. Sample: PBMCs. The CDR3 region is CSVDPQRESTDTQYF. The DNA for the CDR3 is TGCAGCGTTGATCCTCAGCGGGAATCCACAGATACGCAGTATTTT.